These 20 T cell receptor beta chains originate from one sample sequenced in a study of CD4 T cells in relation to SARS-CoV-2 and coronaviruses. Their target antigens are unknown. Measured with immunoSEQ multiplex PCR; TCRdb has only the in-frame clones, and not every one. The sample lists tens of thousands of clones, more than 60% seen once, with about 20% in the top ten. The sample comprised memory CD4+ T cells from PBMCs, cultured in vitro. The receptors originated from an adult with COVID-19.

In its sample, this clone was seen a few times. This sequence joins TRBV30 and TRBJ2-2; 7 bases are shared with TRBD1. The germline V gene has CDR1 GTSNPN and CDR2 SVGIG (reference sequence). Germline trimming cut 5 bases from V and 4 bases from J; bases unmatched to any gene: 7. The CDR3 runs 14 residues. The CDR3 region has the DNA TGTGCCTGGGACAGGGTTCCGAGCACCGGGGAGCTGTTTTTT. Amino acid sequence: CAWDRVPSTGELFF.

This chain links TRBV21-1 with TRBJ2-5; the table's D call, TRBD2, was not checked against the DNA. TRBV21-1 is reported as a pseudogene. There are 14 residues in the CDR3. The CDR3 loop is CASSKVRLPKTQYF. CDR3 coding DNA: TGTGCCAGCAGCAAAGTACGGTTACCTAAGACCCAGTACTTC.

The rearrangement uses TRBV4-1 and TRBJ2-3; D uncertain. Trimming removed 0 bases from V and 0 bases from J, with 7 bases in between. From germline, CDR1 is MGHRA and CDR2 YSYEKL. This CDR3 comprises 15 residues. CDR3 in amino acids: CASSQDLTSTDTQYF. CDR3 sequence (DNA): TGCGCCAGCAGCCAAGACCTCACTAGCACAGATACGCAGTATTTT.

The chain combines TRBV15 with TRBJ2-5, with TRBD1 identical over 10 bases. The CDR3 has 14 amino acids. From germline, CDR1 is LNHNV and CDR2 YYDKDF (reference sequence). With V trimmed by 5 bases and J by 4 bases, 4 bases remained unmatched. DNA for the CDR3: TGTGCCACCAGCGTTGACAGGGGGCCAGAGACCCAGTACTTC. Its protein is CATSVDRGPETQYF.

The chain recombines TRBV19 with TRBJ1-5; 7 positions match TRBD1. Looked up from germline, CDR1 is LNHDA and CDR2 is SQIVND (reference sequence). Trimming took 1 base from V and 3 from J; bases not matched to a gene: 6. The CDR3 has 16 amino acids. The CDR3 loop is CASSIGTGDFNQPQHF. The CDR3, as DNA: TGTGCCAGTAGTATAGGCACAGGGGACTTCAATCAGCCCCAGCATTTT. The full variable domain, rest sourced from reference TRBV19 and TRBJ1-5, is DGGITQSPKYLFRKEGQNVTLSCEQNLNHDAMYWYRQDPGQGLRLIYYSQIVNDFQKGDIAEGYSVSREKKESFPLTVTSAQKNPTAFYLCASSIGTGDFNQPQHFGDGTRLSIL.

This clone was found once. V and J are TRBV9 and TRBJ2-3; D is unclear. Per the germline V gene, CDR1 is SGDLS and CDR2 is YYNGEE. The CDR3 length is 12 residues. V was clipped by 3 bases and J by 2 bases, with 4 bases between them. CDR3 sequence: CASSGNTDTQYF. The DNA for the CDR3 is TGTGCCAGCAGCGGGAACACAGATACGCAGTATTTT.

The rearrangement links TRBV5-8 to TRBJ1-5, with D perhaps matching TRBD1 (6 bases). Germline CDR1 reads SGHTS; CDR2 reads YDEGEE. This CDR3 has 17 amino acids. The V and J ends lost 7 bases and 4 bases respectively, with 24 bases between them. The CDR3 loop reads CASENLMRGDRNQPQHF. CDR3 in DNA: TGTGCCAGCGAAAACCTTATGAGGGGGGATAGGAATCAGCCCCAGCATTTT.

The chain links TRBV5-1 to TRBJ2-1, with 7 bases fitting TRBD2. Losses at the gene ends were 0 bases for V and 8 bases for J; bases not matched to a gene: 2. This CDR3 region has 13 residues. Per germline, CDR1 SGHRS and CDR2 YFSETQ. The chain's CDR3 is CASSLVLADEQFF. The CDR3 DNA reads as TGCGCCAGCAGCTTGGTCCTAGCGGATGAGCAGTTCTTC.

The chain combines TRBV7-8 with TRBJ1-5, with 8 bases identical to TRBD1. Germline CDR1 and CDR2: SGHVS and FQNEAQ. This CDR3 has 18 residues. Losses at the gene ends were 5 bases for V and 4 bases for J; bases not matched to a gene: 16. The DNA for the CDR3 is TGTGCCAGCAGCCCACCTAGGACAGGGAAGGGTCGGAATCAGCCCCAGCATTTT. Translated: CASSPPRTGKGRNQPQHF.

The chain employs TRBV6-6 and TRBJ2-7; no clear D. Germline values: CDR1 MNHNY, CDR2 SVGAGI (reference sequence). V was clipped by 2 bases and J by 3 bases, with 8 bases between them. The CDR3 contains 13 residues. CDR3 sequence: CASSYADFYEQYF. The CDR3 DNA is TGTGCCAGCAGTTACGCAGATTTCTACGAGCAGTACTTC.

This clone was picked up one time. The chain employs TRBV5-1 and TRBJ2-4; D is tentatively TRBD1 or TRBD2 (6 bases each). The V and J ends lost 3 bases and 1 base respectively, with 14 bases between them. In germline, CDR1 is SGHRS, CDR2 YFSETQ. The CDR3 has 16 amino acids. The CDR3 here is CASSSEGGFAKNIQYF. The CDR3 nucleotides read TGCGCCAGCAGCTCTGAGGGGGGCTTTGCCAAAAACATTCAGTACTTC.

This chain joins TRBV10-3 and TRBJ2-3; perhaps TRBD2 as D (5 bases). Between the trimmed V and J ends, which lost 3 bases and 1 base, there was a span of 11 bases. This CDR3 is built from 15 residues. The germline V gene encodes CDR1 ENHRY and CDR2 SYGVKD. CDR3 sequence: CAISEGLAGTDTQYF. CDR3 nucleotides: TGTGCCATCAGTGAAGGGCTAGCAGGCACAGATACGCAGTATTTT.

The table lists this clone with a few counts. The chain uses TRBV2 and TRBJ2-2; 8 bases match TRBD2. Germline V gene lookup returns CDR1 SNHLY and CDR2 FYNNEI. The CDR3 totals 17 residues. With V trimmed by 3 bases and J by 2 bases, 8 bases remained unmatched. DNA for the CDR3: TGTGCCAGCAGTGATCGTCTAGCGGGCCTTAACACCGGGGAGCTGTTTTTT. The encoded protein is CASSDRLAGLNTGELFF.

The chain carries TRBV4-3 and TRBJ1-1, with TRBD1 as a possible D gene (5 bases). Germline values: CDR1 LGHNA, CDR2 YSLEER. V dropped 0 bases and J dropped 8 bases, with 10 bases sitting between them. The CDR3 totals 13 residues. For the CDR3, the DNA is TGCGCCAGCAGCCAAGATCTTCACAGGGAAGCTTTCTTT. Residues: CASSQDLHREAFF.

The chain has TRBV5-1 and TRBJ2-5; no definite D call. Trimming shortened V by 2 bases and J by 4 bases, and 3 bases separated the two germline ends. The CDR3 has 11 residues. Germline values: CDR1 SGHRS, CDR2 YFSETQ. CDR3 DNA sequence: TGCGCCAGCAGCTTTTCAGAGACCCAGTACTTC. As protein: CASSFSETQYF.

The chain employs TRBV30 and TRBJ2-7; D is possibly TRBD1 or TRBD2 (6 bases each). Trimming removed 3 bases from V and 2 bases from J, with 11 bases in between. CDR3 length: 13 residues. Germline CDR1 is GTSNPN and CDR2 is SVGIG (reference sequence). CDR3 in amino acids: CAWSTGTPYEQYF. CDR3 nucleotide sequence: TGTGCCTGGAGCACAGGGACTCCCTACGAGCAGTACTTC.

This sequence joins TRBV18 and TRBJ2-1; D may correspond to TRBD1 or TRBD2 (5 bases each). Per the germline V gene, CDR1 is KGHSH and CDR2 is LQKENI. Deletions cut 6 bases from V and 2 bases from J, with 14 bases between. This CDR3 comprises 15 residues. CDR3 in DNA: TGTGCCAGCTCCCCCGGGGACGGAGCCTACAATGAGCAGTTCTTC. Residues: CASSPGDGAYNEQFF.

The chain joins TRBV7-8 to TRBJ2-2, with D possibly TRBD1 on 6 matching bases. The germline V gene encodes CDR1 SGHVS and CDR2 FQNEAQ. Trimming took 5 bases from V and 0 from J, leaving 19 bases between them. The CDR3 is made up of 18 amino acids. For the CDR3, the DNA is TGTGCCAGCAGCCGACGCCTTGGGGGCGCGTCGAACACCGGGGAGCTGTTTTTT. Translated, it gives CASSRRLGGASNTGELFF.

The gene calls are TRBV5-1 and TRBJ2-2; TRBD2 matches at 13 bases. Germline V CDR1 and CDR2: SGHRS, YFSETQ. J gave up 5 bases and V 4 bases, and 2 bases lay outside the gene matches. The CDR3 is 15 amino acids. The CDR3 loop is CASSTTSGGTGELFF. The CDR3 DNA reads TGCGCCAGCAGCACGACTAGCGGGGGGACCGGGGAGCTGTTTTTT.

The V and J genes are TRBV7-9 and TRBJ1-3; D gene unclear. Trimming removed 4 bases at V and 0 bases at J, with 10 bases between. The CDR3 sequence is 15 residues long. The germline gives CDR1 SEHNR, CDR2 FQNEAQ (reference sequence). The chain's CDR3 is CASSSRVNSGNTIYF. Here the CDR3 DNA reads TGTGCCAGCAGCTCCCGGGTCAACTCTGGAAACACCATATATTTT.